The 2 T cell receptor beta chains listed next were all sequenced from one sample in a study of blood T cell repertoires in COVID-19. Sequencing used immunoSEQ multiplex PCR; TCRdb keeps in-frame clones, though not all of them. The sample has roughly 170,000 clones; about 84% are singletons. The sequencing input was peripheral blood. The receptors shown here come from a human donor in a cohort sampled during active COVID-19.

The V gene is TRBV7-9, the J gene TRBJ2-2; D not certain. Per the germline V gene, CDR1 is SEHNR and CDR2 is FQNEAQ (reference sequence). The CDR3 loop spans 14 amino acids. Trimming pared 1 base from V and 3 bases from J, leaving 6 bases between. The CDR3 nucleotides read TGTGCCAGCAGCTTAGGGCCAGACACCGGGGAGCTGTTTTTT. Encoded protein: CASSLGPDTGELFF. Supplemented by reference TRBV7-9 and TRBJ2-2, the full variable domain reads DTGVSQNPRHKITKRGQNVTFRCDPISEHNRLYWYRQTLGQGPEFLTYFQNEAQLEKSRLLSDRFSAERPKGSFSTLEIQRTEQGDSAMYLCASSLGPDTGELFFGEGSRLTVL.

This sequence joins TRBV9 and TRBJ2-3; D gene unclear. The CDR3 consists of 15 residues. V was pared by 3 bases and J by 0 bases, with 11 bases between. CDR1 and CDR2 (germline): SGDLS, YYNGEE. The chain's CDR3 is CASSDAVSSTDTQYF. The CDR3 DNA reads TGTGCCAGCAGCGATGCGGTATCTAGCACAGATACGCAGTATTTT. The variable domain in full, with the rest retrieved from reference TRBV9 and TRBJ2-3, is DSGVTQTPKHLITATGQRVTLRCSPRSGDLSVYWYQQSLDQGLQFLIQYYNGEERAKGNILERFSAQQFPDLHSELNLSSLELGDSALYFCASSDAVSSTDTQYFGPGTRLTVL.